The clone carrying this T cell receptor beta chain was recorded at least ten times. The sample belongs to a study of CD8 T cells in ankylosing spondylitis. The CDR3 spans 16 residues. Trimming cost V 6 bases and J 4 bases; bases outside gene matches: 11. MiXCR, run by TCRdb on the 5' RACE reads, gives a single entry per CDR3 protein. The sample yields 150,000 to 250,000 distinct CDR3 sequences, over 10% seen once. The specimen was blood, either unsorted or a sorted T cell fraction (not recorded which). The clonotype originates from a male donor with ankylosing spondylitis or in good health (not recorded which). The chain employs TRBV12-3 or TRBV12-4 and TRBJ2-3, with TRBD2 identical over 9 bases. The CDR3 sequence is CASSPRGRESADTQYF. The CDR3 DNA reads TGTGCCAGCAGCCCCCGCGGGAGGGAGAGTGCAGATACGCAGTATTTT.